These T cell receptor beta chains were read from a single sample in a study of memory B cells and T cells in multiple sclerosis. Assay: immunoSEQ multiplex PCR; the TCRdb copy retains only in-frame clones and omits some. The data contain around 30,000 clones, about 82% of them singletons. Their antigens remain unidentified. Sequencing was performed on PBMCs from blood kept in culture. These receptors originate from a human donor with multiple sclerosis. The CDR3 runs from the conserved cysteine through the conserved F or W. The order of the fields is V gene, D gene, J gene, clone size, CDR3 protein, CDR3 DNA. The D gene is left open where the match is weak. The size entry is marked missing in some rows and otherwise reads once, few, many or a size class.

v_call: TRBV10-2; d_call: .; j_call: TRBJ1-5; clone_size: .; cdr3_aa: CASSDITHQPQHF; cdr3_nt: TGCGCCAGCAGTGATATCACCCATCAGCCCCAGCATTTT
v_call: TRBV2; d_call: TRBD1; j_call: TRBJ2-3; clone_size: .; cdr3_aa: CAGRQGGTDTQYF; cdr3_nt: TGTGCCGGAAGACAGGGAGGCACAGATACGCAGTATTTT
v_call: TRBV2; d_call: TRBD2; j_call: TRBJ2-1; clone_size: .; cdr3_aa: CASSAYATSGRYNEQFF; cdr3_nt: TGTGCCAGCAGTGCCTACGCGACTAGCGGGAGGTACAATGAGCAGTTCTTC
v_call: TRBV6-1; d_call: .; j_call: TRBJ1-3; clone_size: .; cdr3_aa: CASSASSGNTIYF; cdr3_nt: TGTGCCAGCAGTGCGAGCTCTGGAAACACCATATATTTT
v_call: TRBV27; d_call: TRBD2; j_call: TRBJ2-3; clone_size: .; cdr3_aa: CASSQGVASGGADTQYF; cdr3_nt: TGTGCCAGCAGTCAAGGAGTTGCTAGCGGGGGGGCCGATACGCAGTATTTT
v_call: TRBV7-6; d_call: TRBD2; j_call: TRBJ2-7; clone_size: .; cdr3_aa: CASSPTSANEQYF; cdr3_nt: TGTGCCAGCAGTCCTACTAGCGCTAACGAGCAGTACTTC
v_call: TRBV25-1; d_call: .; j_call: TRBJ2-1; clone_size: .; cdr3_aa: CASSEIGGLYNEQFF; cdr3_nt: TGTGCCAGCAGTGAAATCGGGGGGCTTTACAATGAGCAGTTCTTC
v_call: TRBV2; d_call: .; j_call: TRBJ2-7; clone_size: .; cdr3_aa: CASSYGLGRREQYF; cdr3_nt: TGTGCCAGCAGTTACGGACTCGGACGTCGGGAGCAGTACTTC
v_call: TRBV10-1; d_call: TRBD2; j_call: TRBJ2-5; clone_size: .; cdr3_aa: CASSPSGTKTQYF; cdr3_nt: TGCGCCAGCAGTCCGAGCGGGACGAAGACCCAGTACTTC
v_call: TRBV29-1; d_call: TRBD1; j_call: TRBJ2-3; clone_size: .; cdr3_aa: CSVVTGGSRADTQYF; cdr3_nt: TGCAGCGTAGTGACAGGGGGCAGTCGAGCAGATACGCAGTATTTT
v_call: TRBV5-6; d_call: .; j_call: TRBJ2-6; clone_size: .; cdr3_aa: CASSPGGSGANVLTF; cdr3_nt: TGTGCCAGCAGCCCCGGAGGCTCTGGGGCCAACGTCCTGACTTTC
v_call: TRBV7-9; d_call: .; j_call: TRBJ2-5; clone_size: .; cdr3_aa: CASRETWEQETQYF; cdr3_nt: TGTGCCAGCAGGGAGACGTGGGAACAAGAGACCCAGTACTTC
v_call: TRBV5-4; d_call: .; j_call: TRBJ1-1; clone_size: .; cdr3_aa: CASSLTLNTEAFF; cdr3_nt: TGTGCCAGCAGCTTAACGCTGAACACTGAAGCTTTCTTT
v_call: TRBV7-9; d_call: .; j_call: TRBJ2-3; clone_size: .; cdr3_aa: CASSRDDTQYF; cdr3_nt: TGTGCCAGCAGCCGAGATGATACGCAGTATTTT
v_call: TRBV10-2; d_call: .; j_call: TRBJ1-1; clone_size: .; cdr3_aa: CASRNREGNTEAFF; cdr3_nt: TGCGCCAGCAGGAACAGGGAGGGGAACACTGAAGCTTTCTTT
v_call: TRBV30; d_call: TRBD1; j_call: TRBJ2-7; clone_size: .; cdr3_aa: CAWSVFGRGQSSYEQYF; cdr3_nt: TGTGCCTGGAGTGTATTTGGAAGGGGACAGAGCTCCTACGAGCAGTACTTC
v_call: TRBV7-9; d_call: .; j_call: TRBJ1-1; clone_size: once; cdr3_aa: CASIPGTNTEAFF; cdr3_nt: TGTGCCAGCATCCCTGGCACGAACACTGAAGCTTTCTTT
v_call: TRBV5-1; d_call: TRBD2; j_call: TRBJ2-1; clone_size: .; cdr3_aa: CASSLGLAGGYNEQFF; cdr3_nt: TGCGCCAGCAGCTTGGGGCTAGCGGGAGGTTACAATGAGCAGTTCTTC
v_call: TRBV2; d_call: .; j_call: TRBJ1-1; clone_size: .; cdr3_aa: CASSEIQNGEAFF; cdr3_nt: TGTGCCAGCAGTGAAATTCAAAACGGTGAAGCTTTCTTT
v_call: TRBV12-5; d_call: .; j_call: TRBJ1-3; clone_size: few; cdr3_aa: CASGPRGSGNTIYF; cdr3_nt: TGTGCTAGTGGTCCTAGGGGGTCTGGAAACACCATATATTTT
v_call: TRBV4-1; d_call: .; j_call: TRBJ1-1; clone_size: few; cdr3_aa: CASSQDYGGNTEAFF; cdr3_nt: TGCGCCAGCAGCCAAGATTACGGAGGGAACACTGAAGCTTTCTTT
v_call: TRBV11-3; d_call: .; j_call: TRBJ2-6; clone_size: .; cdr3_aa: CASSVSSRQSRANVLTF; cdr3_nt: TGTGCCAGCAGCGTCTCGTCTCGACAAAGTCGGGCCAACGTCCTGACTTTC
v_call: TRBV11-2; d_call: .; j_call: TRBJ2-1; clone_size: .; cdr3_aa: CASSLEGGRGNNEQFF; cdr3_nt: TGTGCCAGCAGCTTAGAAGGAGGCAGGGGTAACAATGAGCAGTTCTTC
v_call: TRBV6-6; d_call: TRBD2; j_call: TRBJ2-7; clone_size: .; cdr3_aa: CASSRLAGDYEQYF; cdr3_nt: TGTGCCAGCAGCCGACTAGCGGGAGACTACGAGCAGTACTTC
v_call: TRBV10-1; d_call: TRBD2; j_call: TRBJ2-3; clone_size: .; cdr3_aa: CASSEPSGSTDTQYF; cdr3_nt: TGCGCCAGCAGTGAGCCTAGCGGGAGCACAGATACGCAGTATTTT
v_call: TRBV7-9; d_call: TRBD1; j_call: TRBJ1-1; clone_size: .; cdr3_aa: CASSLGTGDTEAFF; cdr3_nt: TGTGCCAGCAGCTTAGGGACAGGGGACACTGAAGCTTTCTTT
v_call: TRBV30; d_call: TRBD2; j_call: TRBJ2-3; clone_size: .; cdr3_aa: CAWSAYGRGADTQYF; cdr3_nt: TGTGCCTGGAGTGCGTACGGGAGGGGGGCAGATACGCAGTATTTT
v_call: TRBV5-1; d_call: .; j_call: TRBJ1-2; clone_size: .; cdr3_aa: CASSLEVDSLYGYTF; cdr3_nt: TGCGCCAGCAGCTTGGAAGTAGATTCCCTCTATGGCTACACCTTC
v_call: TRBV2; d_call: .; j_call: TRBJ2-6; clone_size: once; cdr3_aa: CASSWANVLTF; cdr3_nt: TGTGCCAGCAGCTGGGCCAACGTCCTGACTTTC
v_call: TRBV7-3; d_call: .; j_call: TRBJ1-1; clone_size: few; cdr3_aa: CASSLGGIRNTEAFF; cdr3_nt: TGTGCCAGCAGCTTAGGGGGGATCAGGAACACTGAAGCTTTCTTT
v_call: TRBV28; d_call: TRBD1; j_call: TRBJ2-7; clone_size: .; cdr3_aa: CASSPPDRASSYEQYF; cdr3_nt: TGTGCCAGCAGTCCCCCGGACAGGGCGAGCTCCTACGAGCAGTACTTC
v_call: TRBV6-6; d_call: .; j_call: TRBJ1-6; clone_size: .; cdr3_aa: CASSYSFTGLNSPLHF; cdr3_nt: TGTGCCAGCAGTTACTCCTTCACAGGGTTGAATTCACCCCTCCACTTT
v_call: TRBV28; d_call: .; j_call: TRBJ2-7; clone_size: once; cdr3_aa: CASRDLSYEQYF; cdr3_nt: TGTGCCAGCAGGGACCTCTCCTACGAGCAGTACTTC
v_call: TRBV19; d_call: .; j_call: TRBJ2-6; clone_size: .; cdr3_aa: CASSTQGPGANVLTF; cdr3_nt: TGTGCCAGTAGTACACAGGGTCCTGGGGCCAACGTCCTGACTTTC